Listed below are T cell receptor beta chains from one sample, sequenced in a study of OX40 agonist ivuxolimab in advanced cancers. The table came from immunoSEQ multiplex PCR; TCRdb's copy has only in-frame clones and leaves some out. The sample consists of over 70,000 clones, approximately 91% of them appearing once. The material was CD4+ or CD8+ T cells sorted from blood, obtained in a trial of the OX40 agonist ivuxolimab. Every receptor here comes from an adult with an advanced solid tumor such as melanoma, head and neck, liver or kidney cancer. CDR3s include the opening cysteine and the closing phenylalanine or tryptophan. A D gene is named only where the DNA matches it firmly. Some rows mark clone size as missing; the rest say once, few, many or name a class of expanded clone.

clone size	V gene	D gene	J gene	CDR3 protein	CDR3 DNA
.	TRBV29-1	.	TRBJ2-2	CSVVGSVGELFF	TGCAGCGTTGTCGGGTCTGTCGGGGAGCTGTTTTTT
.	TRBV21-1	.	TRBJ2-7	CASSKVAGRQGSYEQYF	TGTGCCAGCAGCAAAGTCGCCGGTAGACAGGGGTCCTACGAGCAGTACTTC
.	TRBV27	.	TRBJ2-7	CASNPSWSGHEQYF	TGTGCCAGCAATCCATCGTGGAGTGGCCACGAGCAGTACTTC
.	TRBV11-2	.	TRBJ1-1	CASSLTDRGTEAFF	TGTGCCAGCAGCTTAACGGACAGAGGCACTGAAGCTTTCTTT
.	TRBV15	.	TRBJ2-7	CATSRDKALLSYEQYF	TGTGCCACCAGCAGAGATAAGGCCCTTCTGAGCTACGAGCAGTACTTC
.	TRBV6-6	.	TRBJ2-7	CASSSPQHGLSYEQYF	TGTGCCAGCAGTTCCCCTCAGCATGGGCTTTCCTACGAGCAGTACTTC
.	TRBV18	TRBD2	TRBJ2-3	CASSPLAGGPDTQYF	TGTGCCAGCTCACCACTAGCGGGAGGGCCAGATACGCAGTATTTT
.	TRBV5-1	.	TRBJ2-7	CASSLDGSSYYEQYF	TGCGCCAGCAGCTTGGACGGGAGTTCCTACTACGAGCAGTACTTC
.	TRBV28	.	TRBJ2-7	CASSSPQWGNSYEQYF	TGTGCCAGCAGTTCCCCGCAGTGGGGAAACTCCTACGAGCAGTACTTC
.	TRBV11-2	.	TRBJ1-4	CASSLVLGGTNEKLFF	TGTGCCAGCAGCTTAGTCCTCGGTGGGACTAATGAAAAACTGTTTTTT
.	TRBV7-8	TRBD1	TRBJ1-1	CASSVLQGANTEAFF	TGTGCCAGCAGCGTTCTACAGGGGGCGAACACTGAAGCTTTCTTT
.	TRBV12-5	.	TRBJ1-1	CASGSIVGSPAFF	TGTGCTAGTGGTTCCATCGTGGGCAGCCCGGCTTTCTTT
.	TRBV7-3	.	TRBJ2-7	CASSPLYEQYF	TGTGCCAGCAGCCCACTCTACGAGCAGTACTTC
.	TRBV2	TRBD1	TRBJ2-7	CASSKLTGLNEQYF	TGTGCCAGCAGTAAACTGACAGGGTTAAACGAGCAGTACTTC
.	TRBV5-1	.	TRBJ1-4	CASSLGGATNEKLFF	TGCGCCAGCAGCTTGGGCGGGGCAACTAATGAAAAACTGTTTTTT
.	TRBV29-1	TRBD1	TRBJ2-7	CSRRSGTGIAYEQYF	TGCAGCCGAAGATCCGGGACAGGAATCGCCTACGAGCAGTACTTC
many	TRBV11-2	.	TRBJ2-5	CASSLGLVPGRETQYF	TGTGCCAGCAGCTTAGGTCTGGTTCCGGGTCGGGAGACCCAGTACTTC
.	TRBV7-9	.	TRBJ2-7	CASSLAGLGEQYF	TGTGCCAGCAGCTTAGCCGGGCTCGGCGAGCAGTACTTC
.	TRBV9	.	TRBJ1-5	CASSVEDTRGQPQHF	TGTGCCAGCAGCGTCGAAGACACGAGGGGACAGCCCCAGCATTTT
.	TRBV7-2	TRBD2	TRBJ2-7	CASSLRAGGSLNEQYF	TGTGCCAGCAGCTTACGAGCGGGAGGGAGTCTAAACGAGCAGTACTTC
.	TRBV5-6	TRBD1	TRBJ2-7	CASSLDGTVYEQYF	TGTGCCAGCAGCTTGGATGGGACAGTTTACGAGCAGTACTTC
.	TRBV28	.	TRBJ2-1	CASSFGAGAYSNEQFF	TGTGCCAGCAGCTTCGGGGCAGGGGCCTACAGCAATGAGCAGTTCTTC
.	TRBV20-1	.	TRBJ2-3	CSGPLGDTQYF	TGCAGTGGTCCACTGGGGGATACGCAGTATTTT
.	TRBV5-1	TRBD2	TRBJ2-5	CASSLFGLAQETQYF	TGCGCCAGCAGCTTGTTCGGACTAGCTCAAGAGACCCAGTACTTC
.	TRBV7-2	TRBD2	TRBJ2-1	CASSPRTSGWNEQFF	TGTGCCAGCAGCCCCCGGACTAGCGGGTGGAATGAGCAGTTCTTC
.	TRBV25-1	.	TRBJ2-1	CASKWSDANEQFF	TGTGCCAGCAAGTGGAGCGATGCCAATGAGCAGTTCTTC
.	TRBV5-4	TRBD2	TRBJ2-5	CASSSGLAGETQYF	TGTGCCAGCAGCTCCGGGCTAGCGGGAGAGACCCAGTACTTC
once	TRBV6-6	TRBD2	TRBJ2-1	CASGMTSASTEQFF	TGTGCCAGCGGAATGACTAGCGCCAGCACTGAGCAGTTCTTC
.	TRBV7-9	.	TRBJ1-2	CASSSTTNYGYTF	TGTGCCAGCAGCTCTACGACCAACTATGGCTACACCTTC
.	TRBV7-9	.	TRBJ2-1	CASSLSGRDEQFF	TGTGCCAGCAGCTTAAGTGGTCGGGATGAGCAGTTCTTC
.	TRBV27	.	TRBJ2-1	CASSLRGFEQFF	TGTGCCAGCAGTTTACGGGGATTTGAGCAGTTCTTC
.	TRBV7-9	TRBD2	TRBJ2-5	CASSLKQGLAGGQETQYF	TGTGCCAGCAGCTTAAAACAGGGACTAGCGGGAGGACAAGAGACCCAGTACTTC
once	TRBV6-6	.	TRBJ1-2	CASSSEGRRWGYTF	TGTGCCAGCAGTTCGGAGGGGCGCAGGTGGGGCTACACCTTC
.	TRBV19	TRBD2	TRBJ2-5	CASSPVVAGVETQYF	TGTGCCAGTAGCCCGGTGGTAGCGGGAGTTGAGACCCAGTACTTC
.	TRBV5-8	.	TRBJ2-7	CASSLGSPLYEQYF	TGTGCCAGCAGCTTAGGGTCTCCACTGTACGAGCAGTACTTC
.	TRBV6-1	TRBD1	TRBJ2-7	CASSATGLVHEQYF	TGTGCCAGCAGTGCGACAGGGCTTGTCCACGAGCAGTACTTC
.	TRBV28	.	TRBJ1-2	CASSSDLDGGQRGYTF	TGTGCCAGCAGCTCCGACCTTGATGGGGGCCAACGGGGCTACACCTTC
.	TRBV5-1	TRBD2	TRBJ2-5	CASSASGLETQYF	TGCGCCAGCAGTGCTAGCGGGCTTGAGACCCAGTACTTC
.	TRBV5-1	.	TRBJ2-1	CASSLDRGGGSSYNEQFF	TGCGCCAGCAGCTTGGACAGGGGAGGTGGGAGCTCCTACAATGAGCAGTTCTTC
.	TRBV19	TRBD1	TRBJ1-5	CASMRTGVSFGNQPQHF	TGTGCCAGTATGCGGACAGGGGTGAGTTTTGGCAATCAGCCCCAGCATTTT
.	TRBV10-2	TRBD1	TRBJ1-4	CASASTGEAEKLFF	TGCGCCAGTGCCTCGACAGGGGAAGCTGAAAAACTGTTTTTT
.	TRBV15	.	TRBJ2-2	CATSSEGGVGELFF	TGTGCCACCAGCAGTGAAGGGGGAGTCGGGGAGCTGTTTTTT
.	TRBV7-9	.	TRBJ2-5	CASSLYTAQETQYF	TGTGCCAGCAGCTTATACACAGCCCAAGAGACCCAGTACTTC
.	TRBV5-1	TRBD2	TRBJ2-7	CASRIAGGFEQYF	TGCGCCAGCAGGATAGCGGGAGGGTTCGAGCAGTACTTC
.	TRBV7-9	.	TRBJ2-7	CASSAAYEQYF	TGTGCCAGCAGCGCCGCCTACGAGCAGTACTTC
.	TRBV6-1	.	TRBJ2-1	CASSDRFEQFF	TGTGCCAGCAGCGATAGGTTTGAGCAGTTCTTC
.	TRBV5-1	.	TRBJ2-7	CASSLTSSEQYF	TGCGCCAGCAGCTTGACCAGCTCCGAGCAGTACTTC
.	TRBV19	TRBD1	TRBJ1-5	CASSEQGAYSNQPQHF	TGTGCCAGTAGTGAACAGGGGGCTTATAGCAATCAGCCCCAGCATTTT
.	TRBV2	.	TRBJ2-3	CASSEIEGMEEYF	TGTGCCAGCAGTGAAATCGAGGGGATGGAAGAATATTTT
.	TRBV30	.	TRBJ2-1	CAWSGGAGNEQFF	TGTGCCTGGAGTGGGGGTGCTGGCAATGAGCAGTTCTTC
.	TRBV5-6	.	TRBJ2-1	CASSFGVGDEQFF	TGTGCCAGCAGCTTCGGAGTAGGGGATGAGCAGTTCTTC
.	TRBV2	.	TRBJ2-1	CASSNVNEQFF	TGTGCCAGCAGTAATGTCAATGAGCAGTTCTTC
.	TRBV7-2	TRBD2	TRBJ2-3	CASSLVFVAGGPTDTQYF	TGTGCCAGCAGCTTAGTGTTTGTAGCGGGAGGGCCCACAGATACGCAGTATTTT
.	TRBV6-5	.	TRBJ1-1	CASSYRGRTEAFF	TGTGCCAGCAGTTACCGAGGGAGGACTGAAGCTTTCTTT
once	TRBV7-9	.	TRBJ1-1	CASSQQGGSTEAFF	TGTGCCAGCAGTCAACAGGGAGGGTCCACTGAAGCTTTCTTT
few	TRBV6-6	.	TRBJ1-5	CASSYSAGVDQPQHF	TGTGCCAGCAGTTACTCGGCAGGGGTTGATCAGCCCCAGCATTTT
.	TRBV11-2	.	TRBJ1-2	CASSSDYGYTF	TGTGCCAGCAGCTCGGACTATGGCTACACCTTC
.	TRBV2	.	TRBJ2-1	CASRGGGGSVSNEQFF	TGTGCCAGCAGAGGGGGAGGCGGGAGCGTGAGCAATGAGCAGTTCTTC
once	TRBV7-9	.	TRBJ2-3	CASSLVAGTDTQYF	TGTGCCAGCAGCTTAGTGGCGGGCACAGATACGCAGTATTTT